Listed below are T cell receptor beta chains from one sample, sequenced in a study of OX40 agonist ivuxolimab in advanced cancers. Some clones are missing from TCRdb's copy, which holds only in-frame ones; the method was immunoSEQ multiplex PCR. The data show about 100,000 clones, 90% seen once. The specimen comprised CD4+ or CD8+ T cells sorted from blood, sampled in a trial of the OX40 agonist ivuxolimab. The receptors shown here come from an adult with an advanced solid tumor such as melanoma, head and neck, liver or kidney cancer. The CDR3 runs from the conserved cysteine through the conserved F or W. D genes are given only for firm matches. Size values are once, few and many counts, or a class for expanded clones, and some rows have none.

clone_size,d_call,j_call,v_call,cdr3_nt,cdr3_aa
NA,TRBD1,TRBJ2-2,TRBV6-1,TGTGCCAGCAGTGTAAACAGGGGTGGGACCGGGGAGCTGTTTTTT,CASSVNRGGTGELFF
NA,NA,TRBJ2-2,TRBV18,TGTGCCAGTCGGGAGAGGACACCGAACACCGGGGAGCTGTTTTTT,CASRERTPNTGELFF
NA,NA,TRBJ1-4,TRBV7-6,TGTGCCAGCAGCTTCGGGGACTGGGCGTCGGAAAAACTGTTTTTT,CASSFGDWASEKLFF
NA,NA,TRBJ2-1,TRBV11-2,TGTGCCAGCAGCCCACTAGGGCGAGCCAGGGATGAGCAGTTCTTC,CASSPLGRARDEQFF
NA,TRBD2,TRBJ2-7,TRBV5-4,TGTGCCAGCAGCTTGGGTGGCGGGAGATCATCTCGGGAGCAGTACTTC,CASSLGGGRSSREQYF
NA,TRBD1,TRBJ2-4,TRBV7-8,TGTGCCAGCAGCTTTGGACAGGGGGTGGAAAACATTCAGTACTTC,CASSFGQGVENIQYF
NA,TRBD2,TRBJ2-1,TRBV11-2,TGTGCCAGCAGCTTAGCGACTAGCCGCAATGAGCAGTTCTTC,CASSLATSRNEQFF
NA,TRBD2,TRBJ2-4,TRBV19,TGTGCCAGTAGTTGGCAGCGGGGCCCCAAAAACATTCAGTACTTC,CASSWQRGPKNIQYF
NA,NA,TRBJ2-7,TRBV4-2,TGTGCCAGCAGCTTGTTGCCTGAAAACGAGCAGTACTTC,CASSLLPENEQYF
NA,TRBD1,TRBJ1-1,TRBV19,TGTGCCAGTAGTATATACAGGGGGGGTAACGAAGCTTTCTTT,CASSIYRGGNEAFF
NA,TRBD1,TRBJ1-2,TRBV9,TGTGCCAGCAGCGTACTACCCCGGGACAGGGCTAATGGCTACACCTTC,CASSVLPRDRANGYTF
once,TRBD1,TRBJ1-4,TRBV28,TGTGCCAGCAGTCCCGGGACAGGAAGTGAAAAACTGTTTTTT,CASSPGTGSEKLFF
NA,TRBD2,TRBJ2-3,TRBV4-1,TGCGCCAGCAGCCAAGGTGTTAGCGGGAGGGCCATCGCAGATACGCAGTATTTT,CASSQGVSGRAIADTQYF
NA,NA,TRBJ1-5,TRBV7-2,TGTGCCAGCAGTCCCCTGGGGGGCGTGACTCAGCCCCAGCATTTT,CASSPLGGVTQPQHF
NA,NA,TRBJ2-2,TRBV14,TGTGCCAGCAGCCAATTAATGGGTCTTAACACCGGGGAGCTGTTTTTT,CASSQLMGLNTGELFF
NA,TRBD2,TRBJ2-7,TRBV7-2,TGTGCCAGCAGCTTAACGGCTAGCGGGACCCAGAGCTCCTACGAGCAGTACTTC,CASSLTASGTQSSYEQYF
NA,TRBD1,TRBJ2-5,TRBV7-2,TGTGCCAGCAGCTTAAGAGGGACAGCAAAAGAGACCCAGTACTTC,CASSLRGTAKETQYF
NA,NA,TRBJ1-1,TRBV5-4,TGTGCCAGCAGCGTGGGACTCTGGGGCACTGAAGCTTTCTTT,CASSVGLWGTEAFF
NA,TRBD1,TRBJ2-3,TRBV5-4,TGTGCCAGCAGCGGGGGACAGTTCACAGATACGCAGTATTTT,CASSGGQFTDTQYF
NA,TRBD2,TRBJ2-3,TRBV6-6,TGTGCCAGCAGTTACTCTCGGACTAGCCGGACGCAGTATTTT,CASSYSRTSRTQYF
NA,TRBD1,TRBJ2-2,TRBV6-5,TGTGCCAGCAGTTTGGGACAGGGAGCCGGGGAGCTGTTTTTT,CASSLGQGAGELFF
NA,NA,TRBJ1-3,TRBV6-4,TGTGCCGGCAGTGACCCCAGGGCCATCTCTGGAAACACCATATATTTT,CAGSDPRAISGNTIYF
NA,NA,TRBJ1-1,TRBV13,TGTGCCAGCAGCTTAGGCCCGAGTCAGAACACTGAAGCTTTCTTT,CASSLGPSQNTEAFF